This T cell receptor (beta chain) came from a study of blood T cells in healthy people across ages. A J-beta primer mix and a sample-barcoded 5' primer were used in a second PCR of roughly 7 to 12 cycles. Each cDNA molecule received a tag from a template-switch adaptor that had 12 random nucleotides. CDR3-containing paired-end reads numbering at least 2.5 million came from each sample. TCRdb re-called the 5' RACE reads through MiXCR, storing one row per CDR3 protein. The top ten hold roughly 8.2% of the sample, which has about 1,600,000 distinct CDR3 sequences, approximately 40% seen once. Study findings and constraints: Roughly linear age-related decline in beta diversity appeared, significant by age around 42.

This CDR3 comprises 15 residues. The germline V gene encodes CDR1 PRHDT and CDR2 FYEKMQ (reference sequence). After removal of 3 bases from V and 0 bases from J, the junction contained 5 bases not matched to a gene. For this clonotype: Its target is not known.

The rearrangement links TRBV13 to TRBJ2-7, with TRBD2 matching 7 bases. This TCR derives from a woman between 18 and 30 years old in good health. The source material was blood. The CDR3 coding sequence is TGTGCCAGCAGCTTTCAAGGGACTAACTCCTACGAGCAGTACTTC. As protein: CASSFQGTNSYEQYF. The variable domain in full, completed from reference TRBV13 and TRBJ2-7, reads AAGVIQSPRHLIKEKRETATLKCYPIPRHDTVYWYQQGPGQDPQFLISFYEKMQSDKGSIPDRFSAQQFSDYHSELNMSSLELGDSALYFCASSFQGTNSYEQYFGPGTRLTVT.